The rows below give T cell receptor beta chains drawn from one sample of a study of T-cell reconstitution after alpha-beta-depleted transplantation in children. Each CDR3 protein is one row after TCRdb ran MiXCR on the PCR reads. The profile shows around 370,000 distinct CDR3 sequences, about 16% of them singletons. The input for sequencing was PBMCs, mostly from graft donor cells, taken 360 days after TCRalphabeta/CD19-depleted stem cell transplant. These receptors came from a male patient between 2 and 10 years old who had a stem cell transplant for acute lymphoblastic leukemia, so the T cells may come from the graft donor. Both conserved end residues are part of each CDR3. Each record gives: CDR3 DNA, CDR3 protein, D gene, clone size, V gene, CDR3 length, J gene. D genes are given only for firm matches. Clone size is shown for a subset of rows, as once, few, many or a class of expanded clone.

DNA: TGTGCCAGCAGCTTTTGGCAGGGAAATTCACCCCTCCACTTT; CDR3: CASSFWQGNSPLHF; D: .; size: few; V: TRBV5-6; length: 14; J: TRBJ1-6
DNA: TGTGCCAGCAGCGGTGGACATGTGGGCCCTGAAGCTTTCTTT; CDR3: CASSGGHVGPEAFF; D: .; size: few; V: TRBV9; length: 14; J: TRBJ1-1
DNA: TGCGCCAGCAGCGTGGGAGGCTACGAGCAGTACTTC; CDR3: CASSVGGYEQYF; D: .; size: few; V: TRBV5-1; length: 12; J: TRBJ2-7
DNA: TGTGCCAGCTCACCACCCACAGGGGGCCTTTACTACGAGCAGTACTTC; CDR3: CASSPPTGGLYYEQYF; D: TRBD1; size: .; V: TRBV18; length: 16; J: TRBJ2-7
DNA: TGTGCCAGCAGGTTAGGGAGTAACTATGGCTACACCTTC; CDR3: CASRLGSNYGYTF; D: .; size: .; V: TRBV2; length: 13; J: TRBJ1-2
DNA: TGCGCCAGCAGCCGGGACAGAGACGGCACAGATACGCAGTATTTT; CDR3: CASSRDRDGTDTQYF; D: TRBD1; size: few; V: TRBV5-1; length: 15; J: TRBJ2-3
DNA: TGTGCCAGCAGCCCCGACGGACTAGCTGCCGGGAATGAGCAGTTCTTC; CDR3: CASSPDGLAAGNEQFF; D: TRBD2; size: few; V: TRBV12-3/TRBV12-4; length: 16; J: TRBJ2-1
DNA: TGCAGCGTTTCGAGGCCGGGACAGGCCCCGTACGAGCAGTACTTC; CDR3: CSVSRPGQAPYEQYF; D: TRBD1; size: .; V: TRBV29-1; length: 15; J: TRBJ2-7
DNA: TGTGCCAGTACCTGGGGGGGGTCAGAGACCCAGTACTTC; CDR3: CASTWGGSETQYF; D: TRBD2; size: many; V: TRBV2; length: 13; J: TRBJ2-5
DNA: TGTGCCAGCAGCCCAACGACTAGCGGGAGAGGCGAGCAGTACTTC; CDR3: CASSPTTSGRGEQYF; D: TRBD2; size: .; V: TRBV7-3; length: 15; J: TRBJ2-7
DNA: TGTGCCAGCAGCTTACCGAACTCCTACGAGCAGTACTTC; CDR3: CASSLPNSYEQYF; D: .; size: few; V: TRBV7-9; length: 13; J: TRBJ2-7
DNA: TGTGCCAGTAGTCAGGGGGCGGACGGGGAGCTGTTTTTT; CDR3: CASSQGADGELFF; D: TRBD1; size: many; V: TRBV19; length: 13; J: TRBJ2-2
DNA: TGTGCCTGGAGTGTAAGTCTAGCGGGAGTGACAGATACGCAGTATTTT; CDR3: CAWSVSLAGVTDTQYF; D: TRBD2; size: few; V: TRBV30; length: 16; J: TRBJ2-3
DNA: TGTGCCAGCAGAGATGTTGGACTTCTCACAGATACGCAGTATTTT; CDR3: CASRDVGLLTDTQYF; D: .; size: .; V: TRBV7-9; length: 15; J: TRBJ2-3
DNA: TGTGCCAGCAGCGTAGGCGACAGGTCCCATGAGCAGTTCTTC; CDR3: CASSVGDRSHEQFF; D: .; size: few; V: TRBV9; length: 14; J: TRBJ2-1
DNA: TGTGCCAGCAGCTTAGCTTTCAGGGGGAGGATCTACGAGCAGTACTTC; CDR3: CASSLAFRGRIYEQYF; D: .; size: few; V: TRBV7-8; length: 16; J: TRBJ2-7
DNA: TGTGCCAGCAGTTTATCCCCGACAGGGCCGTCCTACAATGAGCAGTTCTTC; CDR3: CASSLSPTGPSYNEQFF; D: TRBD1; size: .; V: TRBV28; length: 17; J: TRBJ2-1
DNA: TGCGCCAGCAGCTTGGATCCAGGCGAGCAGTACTTC; CDR3: CASSLDPGEQYF; D: .; size: many; V: TRBV5-1; length: 12; J: TRBJ2-7
DNA: TGTGCCAGCAGTTTTCCGGGACTTTACAATGAGCAGTTCTTC; CDR3: CASSFPGLYNEQFF; D: .; size: .; V: TRBV27; length: 14; J: TRBJ2-1
DNA: TGTGCCAGCAGCTTGGTCTTTCTCGAAACTTTCTTT; CDR3: CASSLVFLETFF; D: .; size: few; V: TRBV5-5; length: 12; J: TRBJ1-1
DNA: TGTGCCATCAGTAAAGGGGGGTTTAATGAAAAACTGTTTTTT; CDR3: CAISKGGFNEKLFF; D: .; size: few; V: TRBV10-3; length: 14; J: TRBJ1-4
DNA: TGTGCCAGCAGTGAAAGGGGCAGGGTATATGGCTACACCTTC; CDR3: CASSERGRVYGYTF; D: .; size: few; V: TRBV2; length: 14; J: TRBJ1-2
DNA: TGTGCCAGCAGTCCTTCGGGGGTAGCGGAGATCTACGAGCAGTACTTC; CDR3: CASSPSGVAEIYEQYF; D: .; size: .; V: TRBV27; length: 16; J: TRBJ2-7
DNA: TGCAGTGCTAGAGCGGGAGGAGATACGCAGTATTTT; CDR3: CSARAGGDTQYF; D: TRBD2; size: few; V: TRBV20-1; length: 12; J: TRBJ2-3
DNA: TGCAGCGTTCCTTTGGGGCGGCCTGAGACCCAGTACTTC; CDR3: CSVPLGRPETQYF; D: .; size: .; V: TRBV29-1; length: 13; J: TRBJ2-5
DNA: TGCAGTGCTGAACGGGACAGGGTAAACATTCAGTACTTC; CDR3: CSAERDRVNIQYF; D: TRBD1; size: .; V: TRBV20-1; length: 13; J: TRBJ2-4
DNA: TGTGCCAGCAGCTTAGGAGGTGGAAACACCATATATTTT; CDR3: CASSLGGGNTIYF; D: .; size: many; V: TRBV7-6; length: 13; J: TRBJ1-3
DNA: TGTGCCAGCAGTTACTCGGGCGGTTTCACAGATACGCAGTATTTT; CDR3: CASSYSGGFTDTQYF; D: .; size: .; V: TRBV6-5; length: 15; J: TRBJ2-3
DNA: TGTGCCAGCAGCGTAGCTGGGGACAGGGGCCACGAGCAGTACTTC; CDR3: CASSVAGDRGHEQYF; D: TRBD1; size: .; V: TRBV9; length: 15; J: TRBJ2-7
DNA: TGTGCCAGCCGAGCGGGAGTACTAGAGACCCAGTACTTC; CDR3: CASRAGVLETQYF; D: TRBD2; size: .; V: TRBV3-1; length: 13; J: TRBJ2-5
DNA: TGTGCCAGCAGCCAAAGTCGGTACGAGCAGTACTTC; CDR3: CASSQSRYEQYF; D: .; size: few; V: TRBV14; length: 12; J: TRBJ2-7
DNA: TGTGCCAGCAGTCCGGGACAGGGGGTGGGCAATGAGCAGTTCTTC; CDR3: CASSPGQGVGNEQFF; D: TRBD1; size: .; V: TRBV12-3/TRBV12-4; length: 15; J: TRBJ2-1
DNA: TGTGCCAGTAGTTCGAGGGAGGGGGGCATTCAGTACTTC; CDR3: CASSSREGGIQYF; D: .; size: .; V: TRBV19; length: 13; J: TRBJ2-4
DNA: TGTGCCAGCAGTTCGGACGGAAGCTCCTACGAGCAGTACTTC; CDR3: CASSSDGSSYEQYF; D: .; size: .; V: TRBV28; length: 14; J: TRBJ2-7
DNA: TGTGCCACCAGTGGTACAGGGGCGAGCTCCTACAATGAGCAGTTCTTC; CDR3: CATSGTGASSYNEQFF; D: TRBD1; size: .; V: TRBV24-1; length: 16; J: TRBJ2-1
DNA: TGTGCCAGTAGTATGGGGACTAGAAGCCACAATGAGCAGTTCTTC; CDR3: CASSMGTRSHNEQFF; D: TRBD2; size: .; V: TRBV19; length: 15; J: TRBJ2-1
DNA: TGTGCCAGCAGTTACTCGGGAGAAAGCGCCTACAATGAGCAGTTCTTC; CDR3: CASSYSGESAYNEQFF; D: .; size: .; V: TRBV6-5; length: 16; J: TRBJ2-1
DNA: TGCAGTGCTAGACGGCTATCCTACGAGCAGTACTTC; CDR3: CSARRLSYEQYF; D: .; size: .; V: TRBV20-1; length: 12; J: TRBJ2-7
DNA: TGCAGTATGGGCGAGACCCAGTACTTC; CDR3: CSMGETQYF; D: .; size: many; V: TRBV20-1; length: 9; J: TRBJ2-5
DNA: TGCGCCAGCACCCCACGGACCAGAGACAATGAGCAGTTCTTC; CDR3: CASTPRTRDNEQFF; D: .; size: .; V: TRBV5-1; length: 14; J: TRBJ2-1
DNA: TGCAGCGTTACAGGGCGGAACACCGGGGAGCTGTTTTTT; CDR3: CSVTGRNTGELFF; D: .; size: few; V: TRBV29-1; length: 13; J: TRBJ2-2
DNA: TGCGCCAGCAGCCCAAGAGCCCGAAGCTCCTACGAGCAGTACTTC; CDR3: CASSPRARSSYEQYF; D: .; size: many; V: TRBV4-3; length: 15; J: TRBJ2-7
DNA: TGTGCCAGCAGCCCGTTAGCGGCTTACACTTACAATGAGCAGTTCTTC; CDR3: CASSPLAAYTYNEQFF; D: .; size: many; V: TRBV28; length: 16; J: TRBJ2-1
DNA: TGCGCCAGCAGTCCCCATGGGGCTAGCTTGTCCTACGAGCAGTACTTC; CDR3: CASSPHGASLSYEQYF; D: .; size: few; V: TRBV5-1; length: 16; J: TRBJ2-7
DNA: TGCAGCGTTGGGACCTACGGGGAGACCCAGTACTTC; CDR3: CSVGTYGETQYF; D: .; size: .; V: TRBV29-1; length: 12; J: TRBJ2-5
DNA: TGTGCCACCAGTGGCGGACAGGGCGTGAATCAGCCCCAGCATTTT; CDR3: CATSGGQGVNQPQHF; D: TRBD1; size: .; V: TRBV24-1; length: 15; J: TRBJ1-5
DNA: TGCGCCAGCAGCGGGGGGGCATCGGAGACCCAGTACTTC; CDR3: CASSGGASETQYF; D: .; size: few; V: TRBV4-3; length: 13; J: TRBJ2-5